The present T cell receptor beta chain was sequenced within a study of T cells in Graves' hyperthyroidism and ophthalmopathy. Germline V CDR1 and CDR2: SQVTM, ANQGSEA. The CDR3 totals 15 residues. Researchers took RNA transcripts and amplified the TCR beta CDR3 regions from them. Initially, a first-round RT-PCR of the TCR CDR3 employed the HTBI primer set. TCRdb recomputed calls from the multiplex PCR reads with MiXCR, one row per CDR3 protein. This sample has approximately 500,000 distinct CDR3 sequences; about 43% occur once, and the top ten carry roughly 8.2%. To note about this clonotype: Its specificity is not known.

Clinical symptoms, serum thyroxine and TRAb, thyroid ultrasound and orbital computed tomography were used for the diagnoses. Study-wide results and limits: Blood also carried most thyroid clonotypes expanded above 0.001.

This chain links TRBV29-1 with TRBJ2-5; the match to TRBD2 covers 11 bases. The sample taken for sequencing was peripheral blood or thyroid tissue (not recorded which). This receptor was taken from a woman aged 18-29 years with Graves' hyperthyroidism. The CDR3 reads CNIRDSGRAGETQYF. As DNA, the CDR3 is TGCAACATCCGTGATAGCGGGAGGGCCGGGGAGACCCAGTACTTC. The whole variable domain, remainder taken from reference TRBV29-1 and TRBJ2-5, is SAVISQKPSRDICQRGTSLTIQCQVDSQVTMMFWYRQQPGQSLTLIATANQGSEATYESGFVIDKFPISRPNLTFSTLTVSNMSPEDSSIYLCNIRDSGRAGETQYFGPGTRLLVL.